These 18 T cell receptor beta chains originate from one sample sequenced in a study of Tregs in tolerant kidney transplant recipients. The protocol was immunoSEQ multiplex PCR, while the TCRdb copy is restricted to in-frame clones and leaves out a portion. The sample has some 68,000 clones, around 83% seen once. The material sequenced was CD4+ T cells from blood. All receptors come from a human donor in good health.

The genes are TRBV5-4 and TRBJ2-3, with 8 positions matching TRBD2. The CDR3 runs 14 residues. Germline-derived CDR1 and CDR2 are SGHNT and YYREEE (reference sequence). The trim removed 6 bases at V and 1 base at J, leaving 4 bases unmatched. The CDR3 region has the DNA TGTGCCAGCAACCCCGGGGGGGGCACAGATACGCAGTATTTT. It codes for CASNPGGGTDTQYF.

The V gene is TRBV7-2, the J gene TRBJ2-7; 9 positions match TRBD1. Germline CDR1 reads SGHTA; CDR2 reads FQGNSA. The CDR3 runs to 15 residues. V trimming: 2 bases; J trimming: 5 bases; junction bases outside the gene matches: 7. CDR3 sequence reads: CASSLIWDRVHEQYF. The CDR3 DNA sequence: TGTGCCAGCAGCTTAATATGGGACAGGGTCCACGAGCAGTACTTC.

This clone was seen ten or more times. The rearrangement links TRBV5-1 to TRBJ1-3; tentative D call: TRBD1 (5 bases). The CDR3 is 15 amino acids. Trimming shortened V by 0 bases and J by 4 bases, and 11 bases separated the two germline ends. Germline V gives CDR1 SGHRS, CDR2 YFSETQ. This CDR3 is CASSLDGALGNTIYF. The CDR3, as DNA: TGCGCCAGCAGCTTGGATGGGGCGCTAGGAAACACCATATATTTT.

The chain is built from TRBV11-3 and TRBJ1-3, with D maybe TRBD1 (5 bases). V lost 3 bases, J lost 3 bases, and 21 bases lay in between. Germline V lookup: CDR1 SGHNT, CDR2 YENEEA. The CDR3 is 18 amino acids. CDR3: CASSLDPRAVHGGNTIYF. DNA for the CDR3: TGTGCCAGCAGCTTGGACCCCAGGGCCGTCCACGGTGGAAACACCATATATTTT.

The genes are TRBV18 and TRBJ2-3, with D perhaps TRBD1 (6 bases). This CDR3 region has 16 residues. Between the trimmed V and J ends, which lost 3 bases and 5 bases, there was a span of 18 bases. Germline CDR1 is KGHSH and CDR2 is LQKENI. For the CDR3, the DNA is TGTGCCAGCTCACCCCGGGACACCAGGGCGGGAGATACGCAGTATTTT. Its translation: CASSPRDTRAGDTQYF.

The V gene is TRBV5-6, the J gene TRBJ2-5; D possibly matches TRBD1 or TRBD2 (6 bases each). Germline V gene lookup returns CDR1 SGHDT and CDR2 YYEEEE. This CDR3 spans 14 amino acids. Trimming removed 1 base from V and 6 bases from J, with 13 bases in between. The CDR3 DNA follows: TGTGCCAGCAGCTTGTGGGGGGCCCACCAGACCCAGTACTTC. Protein: CASSLWGAHQTQYF.

V is TRBV7-7 and J is TRBJ1-1, with D hard to call. Germline V lookup: CDR1 SSHAT, CDR2 FNYEAQ (reference sequence). The ends were cut back, 5 bases at V and 2 bases at J, with 9 bases in the middle. The CDR3 runs to 13 residues. The CDR3 spells CASSHNINTEAFF. The CDR3 DNA reads as TGTGCCAGCAGCCATAACATAAACACTGAAGCTTTCTTT. The variable domain in full, completed from reference TRBV7-7 and TRBJ1-1, reads GAGVSQSPRYKVTKRGQDVTLRCDPISSHATLYWYQQALGQGPEFLTYFNYEAQPDKSGLPSDRFSAERPEGSISTLTIQRTEQRDSAMYRCASSHNINTEAFFGQGTRLTVV.

This clone was counted a single time. The rearrangement links TRBV6-6 to TRBJ1-1; D remains unclear. The V gene's germline CDR1 is MNHNY and CDR2 SVGAGI (reference sequence). V was clipped by 5 bases and J by 1 base, with 2 bases between them. The CDR3 has 11 amino acids. The CDR3 nucleotides read TGTGCCAGCAGTAGGAACACTGAAGCTTTCTTT. Encoded protein: CASSRNTEAFF.

The J gene is TRBJ2-7, the V gene TRBV4-2, with 9 bases that match TRBD2. The CDR3 sequence is 18 residues long. Trimming removed 5 bases from V and 3 bases from J; junction bases left unmatched: 17. Germline CDR1 is LGHNA and CDR2 is YNFKEQ. The CDR3 coding sequence is TGTGCCAGCAGCTTGGGGATTGGAGGAGCGGGAGGATTCTACGAGCAGTACTTC. Amino acids: CASSLGIGGAGGFYEQYF.

This chain connects TRBV27 to TRBJ1-2, with TRBD1 matching over 7 bases. This CDR3 region has 12 residues. Germline CDR1 and CDR2: MNHEY and SMNVEV (reference sequence). With 5 bases clipped from V and 6 bases from J, the junction kept 3 bases outside the gene matches. CDR3 coding DNA: TGTGCCAGCAGTCCCCAGGGGGATGGCTACACCTTC. Amino acids: CASSPQGDGYTF.

The gene calls are TRBV9 and TRBJ2-2; TRBD1 matches 9 bases. The V gene end was trimmed by 2 bases and the J gene end by 0 bases; junction bases not matched to a gene: 8. Germline-derived CDR1 and CDR2 are SGDLS and YYNGEE. The CDR3 consists of 18 residues. In DNA form, the CDR3 reads TGTGCCAGCAGCGTCCTATCAGGGACAGGGACGAACACCGGGGAGCTGTTTTTT. This gives the protein CASSVLSGTGTNTGELFF.

This clone was counted between two and nine times. The genes are TRBV9 and TRBJ2-1; D not resolved. The CDR3 has 14 amino acids. The germline V gene has CDR1 SGDLS and CDR2 YYNGEE. V lost 0 bases, J lost 5 bases, and 9 bases lay in between. This CDR3 is CASSVGTTHNEQFF. CDR3 DNA: TGTGCCAGCAGCGTAGGGACGACTCACAATGAGCAGTTCTTC. The full variable domain, completed using reference TRBV9 and TRBJ2-1, is DSGVTQTPKHLITATGQRVTLRCSPRSGDLSVYWYQQSLDQGLQFLIQYYNGEERAKGNILERFSAQQFPDLHSELNLSSLELGDSALYFCASSVGTTHNEQFFGPGTRLTVL.

The chain links TRBV4-3 to TRBJ2-3; perhaps TRBD2 as D (6 bases). Germline-derived CDR1 and CDR2 are LGHNA and YSLEER. The CDR3 has 15 residues. V lost 0 bases to trimming and J lost 2 bases, with 9 bases between them. CDR3 amino acids: CASSQEGGPTDTQYF. DNA for the CDR3: TGCGCCAGCAGCCAAGAGGGAGGACCCACAGATACGCAGTATTTT.

V and J are TRBV11-3 and TRBJ2-3; D is uncertain. Trimming stripped 5 bases from V and 2 bases from J, with 17 bases between. CDR3 length: 16 amino acids. The germline V gene has CDR1 SGHNT and CDR2 YENEEA. The CDR3 region is CASSRRLLQNTDTQYF. For the CDR3, the DNA is TGTGCCAGCAGCCGTCGCCTACTTCAGAACACAGATACGCAGTATTTT.

The rearrangement links TRBV15 to TRBJ2-5, with 7 bases matching TRBD1. The CDR3 totals 12 residues. Trimming took 6 bases from V and 5 from J; bases not matched to a gene: 3. Germline CDR1 reads LNHNV; CDR2 reads YYDKDF (reference sequence). The CDR3 region is CATRTGMETQYF. The CDR3, as DNA: TGTGCCACCAGGACAGGGATGGAGACCCAGTACTTC.

The rearrangement joins TRBV2 to TRBJ2-3; D perhaps matches TRBD2 (6 bases). The length of the CDR3 is 14 residues. Germline V CDR1 and CDR2: SNHLY, FYNNEI. V shed 6 bases and J shed 2 bases, with 12 bases lying between them. This chain's CDR3 is CASRFAGPTDTQYF. The CDR3 coding sequence is TGTGCCAGCAGATTTGCGGGGCCCACAGATACGCAGTATTTT.

V is TRBV11-1 and J is TRBJ2-1, with D perhaps TRBD1 or TRBD2 (5 bases each). With 5 bases removed from V and 9 bases from J, the gap between germline ends came to 11 bases. The germline gives CDR1 SGHAT, CDR2 FQDESV (reference sequence). The CDR3 totals 12 residues. The DNA of the CDR3 is TGTGCCAGCAGCCACCCAGGGAGTGAGCAGTTCTTC. Its protein product is CASSHPGSEQFF.

The chain has TRBV5-6 and TRBJ2-7; no firm D call. V was shortened by 0 bases and J by 7 bases, with 11 bases between the two germline ends. The CDR3 spans 13 residues. Germline CDR1 and CDR2: SGHDT and YYEEEE. The CDR3 protein is CASSLGQSREQYF. In nucleotides, the CDR3 is TGTGCCAGCAGCTTGGGGCAGTCGAGGGAGCAGTACTTC.